This is a list of T cell receptor beta chains from one sample in a study of Japanese encephalitis immunity and Zika vaccine responses. TCRdb reprocessed the 5' RACE reads with MiXCR, giving one entry per CDR3 protein. The table lists about 470 distinct CDR3 sequences, over 6.5% of them singletons. The sequencing here drew on antigen-activated CD4+ T cells from blood, cultured, taken during a Zika inactivated vaccine study. Receptors were obtained from an adult man who received an inactivated Zika virus vaccine. CDR3s include the opening cysteine and the closing phenylalanine or tryptophan. The D gene is left open where the match is weak. The size entry is marked missing in some rows and otherwise reads once, few, many or a size class.

abundance: medium-sized
v_gene: TRBV18
j_gene: TRBJ1-1
d_gene: -
CDR3aa: CASSPQWANTEAFF
CDR3nt: TGTGCCAGCTCACCGCAGTGGGCGAACACTGAAGCTTTCTTT

abundance: large
v_gene: TRBV9
j_gene: TRBJ2-2
d_gene: TRBD2
CDR3aa: CASSVYSAGGRGGELFF
CDR3nt: TGTGCCAGCAGCGTTTACTCCGCGGGGGGGCGAGGCGGGGAGCTGTTTTTT

abundance: medium-sized
v_gene: TRBV18
j_gene: TRBJ1-2
d_gene: -
CDR3aa: CASSPSQLGYGYTF
CDR3nt: TGTGCCAGCTCACCTAGTCAGCTCGGCTATGGCTACACCTTC

abundance: medium-sized
v_gene: TRBV6-5
j_gene: TRBJ1-6
d_gene: -
CDR3aa: CASSYSKWGPNSPLHF
CDR3nt: TGTGCCAGCAGTTACTCGAAATGGGGTCCAAATTCACCCCTCCACTTT

abundance: medium-sized
v_gene: TRBV4-3
j_gene: TRBJ2-2
d_gene: TRBD1
CDR3aa: CASSFFTGAGELFF
CDR3nt: TGCGCCAGCAGCTTTTTTACAGGGGCCGGGGAGCTGTTTTTT

abundance: medium-sized
v_gene: TRBV5-6
j_gene: TRBJ2-5
d_gene: TRBD2
CDR3aa: CASSLLWASGGETQYF
CDR3nt: TGTGCCAGCAGCTTATTGTGGGCTAGCGGGGGCGAGACCCAGTACTTC

abundance: medium-sized
v_gene: TRBV4-3
j_gene: TRBJ2-2
d_gene: -
CDR3aa: CASSQDYTGELFF
CDR3nt: TGCGCCAGCAGCCAAGATTACACCGGGGAGCTGTTTTTT

abundance: medium-sized
v_gene: TRBV3-1
j_gene: TRBJ2-3
d_gene: TRBD1
CDR3aa: CASSHRGRGTDTQYF
CDR3nt: TGTGCCAGCAGCCATAGGGGGCGCGGTACAGATACGCAGTATTTT

abundance: -
v_gene: TRBV2
j_gene: TRBJ1-1
d_gene: -
CDR3aa: CASSVLVQGEAFF
CDR3nt: TGTGCCAGCAGTGTTTTGGTTCAGGGTGAAGCTTTCTTT

abundance: large
v_gene: TRBV18
j_gene: TRBJ2-3
d_gene: TRBD1
CDR3aa: CASSRRDRGTDTQYF
CDR3nt: TGTGCCAGCTCACGCCGGGACAGGGGAACAGATACGCAGTATTTT

abundance: large
v_gene: TRBV4-3
j_gene: TRBJ2-1
d_gene: TRBD2
CDR3aa: CASSQEGLAGEQFF
CDR3nt: TGCGCCAGCAGCCAAGAGGGACTAGCGGGAGAGCAGTTCTTC

abundance: medium-sized
v_gene: TRBV4-3
j_gene: TRBJ2-2
d_gene: -
CDR3aa: CASSQVGLNTGELFF
CDR3nt: TGCGCCAGCAGCCAGGTCGGACTGAACACCGGGGAGCTGTTTTTT

abundance: -
v_gene: TRBV6-2/TRBV6-3
j_gene: TRBJ2-7
d_gene: -
CDR3aa: CASTRDTYEQYF
CDR3nt: TGTGCCAGCACCCGGGACACCTACGAGCAGTACTTC

abundance: -
v_gene: TRBV5-1
j_gene: TRBJ1-2
d_gene: -
CDR3aa: CASSPEGLNYGYTF
CDR3nt: TGCGCCAGCAGCCCAGAGGGGCTAAACTATGGCTACACCTTC

abundance: many
v_gene: TRBV11-2
j_gene: TRBJ1-6
d_gene: -
CDR3aa: CASSLRPDRSYSPLHF
CDR3nt: TGTGCCAGCAGCTTACGACCGGACAGATCCTATTCACCCCTCCACTTT

abundance: medium-sized
v_gene: TRBV6-5
j_gene: TRBJ1-2
d_gene: TRBD1
CDR3aa: CASSYTGDYGYTF
CDR3nt: TGTGCCAGCAGTTATACAGGGGACTATGGCTACACCTTC

abundance: medium-sized
v_gene: TRBV10-3
j_gene: TRBJ1-6
d_gene: TRBD1
CDR3aa: CAISEGTGFKNSPLHF
CDR3nt: TGTGCCATCAGTGAGGGGACAGGGTTCAAAAATTCACCCCTCCACTTT

abundance: few
v_gene: TRBV11-1
j_gene: TRBJ2-3
d_gene: -
CDR3aa: CASSFGGSTDTQYF
CDR3nt: TGTGCCAGCAGCTTTGGAGGGAGCACAGATACGCAGTATTTT

abundance: medium-sized
v_gene: TRBV4-3
j_gene: TRBJ2-3
d_gene: TRBD1
CDR3aa: CASSEGGDWSTDTQYF
CDR3nt: TGCGCCAGCAGCGAAGGGGGCGACTGGAGCACAGATACGCAGTATTTT

abundance: large
v_gene: TRBV4-3
j_gene: TRBJ1-3
d_gene: -
CDR3aa: CASSVTGTSGNTIYF
CDR3nt: TGCGCCAGCAGCGTTACCGGGACCTCTGGAAACACCATATATTTT

abundance: -
v_gene: TRBV30
j_gene: TRBJ2-5
d_gene: -
CDR3aa: CAWSWGTGQMETQYF
CDR3nt: TGTGCCTGGAGTTGGGGAACCGGCCAAATGGAGACCCAGTACTTC

abundance: large
v_gene: TRBV20-1
j_gene: TRBJ1-6
d_gene: -
CDR3aa: CSGGDSPLHF
CDR3nt: TGCAGTGGGGGTGATTCACCCCTCCACTTT

abundance: large
v_gene: TRBV4-3
j_gene: TRBJ2-7
d_gene: TRBD1
CDR3aa: CASSLNRDRGYEQYF
CDR3nt: TGCGCCAGCAGCCTTAACCGGGACAGGGGCTACGAGCAGTACTTC

abundance: medium-sized
v_gene: TRBV5-6
j_gene: TRBJ1-6
d_gene: TRBD1
CDR3aa: CASSPGQGMSTPLHF
CDR3nt: TGTGCCAGCAGCCCCGGACAGGGAATGTCAACACCCCTCCACTTT

abundance: large
v_gene: TRBV20-1
j_gene: TRBJ1-5
d_gene: TRBD1
CDR3aa: CSARGGGQGKSNQPQHF
CDR3nt: TGCAGTGCTCGGGGGGGGGGACAGGGAAAGAGCAATCAGCCCCAGCATTTT

abundance: medium-sized
v_gene: TRBV9
j_gene: TRBJ2-3
d_gene: TRBD2
CDR3aa: CASSAGLAGADTQYF
CDR3nt: TGTGCCAGCAGCGCCGGACTAGCTGGGGCAGATACGCAGTATTTT

abundance: -
v_gene: TRBV28
j_gene: TRBJ2-3
d_gene: TRBD2
CDR3aa: CASSPAGDRGADTQYF
CDR3nt: TGTGCCAGCAGTCCCGCGGGCGACCGGGGGGCAGATACGCAGTATTTT

abundance: hyperexpanded
v_gene: TRBV28
j_gene: TRBJ2-5
d_gene: -
CDR3aa: CASSLQVAPETQYF
CDR3nt: TGTGCCAGCAGTTTACAGGTAGCCCCAGAGACCCAGTACTTC

abundance: large
v_gene: TRBV5-1
j_gene: TRBJ2-6
d_gene: -
CDR3aa: CASSLVVGISSSGANVLTF
CDR3nt: TGCGCCAGCAGCTTGGTTGTAGGCATAAGCTCCTCTGGGGCCAACGTCCTGACTTTC

abundance: medium-sized
v_gene: TRBV5-1
j_gene: TRBJ2-5
d_gene: TRBD2
CDR3aa: CASSLAIAGGQETQYF
CDR3nt: TGCGCCAGCAGCTTGGCCATAGCGGGGGGGCAAGAGACCCAGTACTTC

abundance: medium-sized
v_gene: TRBV4-3
j_gene: TRBJ2-1
d_gene: TRBD2
CDR3aa: CASSQPLAGGYNEQFF
CDR3nt: TGCGCCAGCAGCCAGCCACTAGCGGGGGGGTACAATGAGCAGTTCTTC

abundance: medium-sized
v_gene: TRBV20-1
j_gene: TRBJ1-5
d_gene: -
CDR3aa: CSATTPNQPQHF
CDR3nt: TGCAGTGCTACGACACCCAATCAGCCCCAGCATTTT

abundance: large
v_gene: TRBV4-3
j_gene: TRBJ2-1
d_gene: TRBD2
CDR3aa: CASSYSGGSGNEQFF
CDR3nt: TGCGCCAGCAGCTATAGCGGGGGGAGCGGGAATGAGCAGTTCTTC

abundance: few
v_gene: TRBV15
j_gene: TRBJ1-2
d_gene: TRBD1
CDR3aa: CATSRAGQGAYYGYTF
CDR3nt: TGTGCCACCAGCAGAGCCGGACAGGGGGCCTACTATGGCTACACCTTC

abundance: medium-sized
v_gene: TRBV4-3
j_gene: TRBJ1-1
d_gene: -
CDR3aa: CASSLSTRHRNTEAFF
CDR3nt: TGCGCCAGCAGCCTTTCTACCCGGCACAGGAACACTGAAGCTTTCTTT

abundance: few
v_gene: TRBV19
j_gene: TRBJ1-3
d_gene: -
CDR3aa: CASSMEVSGNTIYF
CDR3nt: TGTGCCAGTAGTATGGAAGTCTCTGGAAACACCATATATTTT

abundance: large
v_gene: TRBV4-3
j_gene: TRBJ1-1
d_gene: -
CDR3aa: CASSQLLGKNTEAFF
CDR3nt: TGCGCCAGCAGCCAATTACTCGGAAAGAACACTGAAGCTTTCTTT

abundance: medium-sized
v_gene: TRBV4-3
j_gene: TRBJ2-1
d_gene: -
CDR3aa: CASSQVGGDQAHEQFF
CDR3nt: TGCGCCAGCAGCCAAGTTGGAGGGGATCAGGCCCATGAGCAGTTCTTC

abundance: medium-sized
v_gene: TRBV11-3
j_gene: TRBJ2-3
d_gene: -
CDR3aa: CASSLAGLSTDTQYF
CDR3nt: TGTGCCAGCAGCTTAGCGGGGCTGAGCACAGATACGCAGTATTTT

abundance: medium-sized
v_gene: TRBV4-3
j_gene: TRBJ1-1
d_gene: TRBD1
CDR3aa: CASSQEGDRGDEAFF
CDR3nt: TGCGCCAGCAGCCAAGAGGGCGACAGGGGGGATGAAGCTTTCTTT

abundance: medium-sized
v_gene: TRBV3-1
j_gene: TRBJ2-7
d_gene: TRBD2
CDR3aa: CASSQVTGGEQYF
CDR3nt: TGTGCCAGCAGCCAAGTCACGGGGGGCGAGCAGTACTTC

abundance: many
v_gene: TRBV3-1
j_gene: TRBJ1-2
d_gene: -
CDR3aa: CASSQERSWGARYGYTF
CDR3nt: TGTGCCAGCAGCCAAGAGAGATCTTGGGGGGCGCGGTATGGCTACACCTTC

abundance: large
v_gene: TRBV4-3
j_gene: TRBJ1-1
d_gene: TRBD1
CDR3aa: CASSQDGATGGAEAFF
CDR3nt: TGCGCCAGCAGCCAAGACGGGGCTACAGGGGGAGCTGAAGCTTTCTTT

abundance: large
v_gene: TRBV27
j_gene: TRBJ1-4
d_gene: -
CDR3aa: CASRSNRGSTNEKLFF
CDR3nt: TGTGCCAGCAGATCAAATCGAGGGAGTACTAATGAAAAACTGTTTTTT

abundance: medium-sized
v_gene: TRBV4-3
j_gene: TRBJ1-2
d_gene: -
CDR3aa: CASSQGGTNYGYTF
CDR3nt: TGCGCCAGCAGCCAAGGGGGCACAAACTATGGCTACACCTTC

abundance: medium-sized
v_gene: TRBV24-1
j_gene: TRBJ1-2
d_gene: TRBD1
CDR3aa: CATSDFNRGHDGYTF
CDR3nt: TGTGCCACCAGTGATTTCAACAGGGGGCATGATGGCTACACCTTC

abundance: -
v_gene: TRBV7-2
j_gene: TRBJ1-2
d_gene: -
CDR3aa: CASSPRGGGGQNGYTF
CDR3nt: TGTGCCAGCAGCCCAAGAGGAGGCGGGGGACAAAATGGCTACACCTTC

abundance: medium-sized
v_gene: TRBV4-1
j_gene: TRBJ2-5
d_gene: TRBD2
CDR3aa: CASSLFRGGETQYF
CDR3nt: TGCGCCAGCAGCCTTTTTCGCGGGGGGGAGACCCAGTACTTC

abundance: large
v_gene: TRBV27
j_gene: TRBJ2-7
d_gene: -
CDR3aa: CASIRPVGSYEQYF
CDR3nt: TGTGCCAGCATTCGGCCAGTAGGTTCCTACGAGCAGTACTTC

abundance: -
v_gene: TRBV20-1
j_gene: TRBJ2-3
d_gene: TRBD1
CDR3aa: CSATPGQGLNTQYF
CDR3nt: TGCAGTGCTACCCCGGGACAGGGGTTGAATACGCAGTATTTT

abundance: hyperexpanded
v_gene: TRBV2
j_gene: TRBJ2-1
d_gene: -
CDR3aa: CASSGRHNEQFF
CDR3nt: TGTGCCAGCAGTGGACGACACAATGAGCAGTTCTTC

abundance: -
v_gene: TRBV4-3
j_gene: TRBJ2-1
d_gene: -
CDR3aa: CASSQEGGTLNERFF
CDR3nt: TGCGCCAGCAGCCAGGAAGGGGGTACGTTGAATGAGCGTTTCTTC

abundance: medium-sized
v_gene: TRBV5-6
j_gene: TRBJ1-6
d_gene: -
CDR3aa: CASSLPSNSPLHF
CDR3nt: TGTGCCAGCAGCCTCCCGAGCAATTCACCCCTCCACTTT

abundance: large
v_gene: TRBV20-1
j_gene: TRBJ2-3
d_gene: -
CDR3aa: CSAILHTDTQYF
CDR3nt: TGCAGTGCTATTCTTCACACAGATACGCAGTATTTT